This T cell receptor beta chain was sequenced in a study of cytomegalovirus exposure and HLA in healthy donors. Study-level results: Analysis performed later found 16,000 or so TCR beta sequences associated with HLA alleles at 0.05 false discovery rate.

Use of 60 Vbeta and 13 Jbeta primers characterized the PCR. Profiling relied on immunoSEQ multiplex PCR, and the TCRdb table lists in-frame clones only, not all of them. The repertoire has roughly 190,000 clones, roughly 80% of them found once; the top ten carry 2.1%. In this sample, this clone turned up once. Its cognate antigen is unknown. This sequence was found in a young woman in good health and CMV-seropositive. Sequencing was done on a sample of PBMCs.

CDR3 sequence (DNA): TGTGCCAGCAGTGAGAACAACATCATCTATAATTCACCCCTCCACTTT. It specifies CASSENNIIYNSPLHF. The genes are TRBV2 and TRBJ1-6; D call uncertain. V was shortened by 3 bases and J by 3 bases, with 12 bases between the two germline ends. This CDR3 is built from 16 residues. Germline values: CDR1 SNHLY, CDR2 FYNNEI. The full variable domain, rest sourced from reference TRBV2 and TRBJ1-6, is EPEVTQTPSHQVTQMGQEVILRCVPISNHLYFYWYRQILGQKVEFLVSFYNNEISEKSEIFDDQFSVERPDGSNFTLKIRSTKLEDSAMYFCASSENNIIYNSPLHFGNGTRLTVT.